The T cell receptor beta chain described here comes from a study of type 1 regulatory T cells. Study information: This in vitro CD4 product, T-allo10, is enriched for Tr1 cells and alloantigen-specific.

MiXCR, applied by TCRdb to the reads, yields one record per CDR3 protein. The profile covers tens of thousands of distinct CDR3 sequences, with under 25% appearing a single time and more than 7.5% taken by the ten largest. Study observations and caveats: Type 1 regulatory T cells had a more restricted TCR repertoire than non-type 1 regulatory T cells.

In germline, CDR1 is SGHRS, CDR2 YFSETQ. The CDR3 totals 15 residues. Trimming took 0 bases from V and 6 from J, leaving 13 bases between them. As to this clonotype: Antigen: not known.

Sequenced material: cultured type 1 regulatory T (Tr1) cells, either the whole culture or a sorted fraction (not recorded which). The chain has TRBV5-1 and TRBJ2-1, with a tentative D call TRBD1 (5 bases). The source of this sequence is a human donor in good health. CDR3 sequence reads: CASSLVGQGGNEQFF. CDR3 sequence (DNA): TGCGCCAGCAGCTTGGTTGGCCAGGGTGGCAATGAGCAGTTCTTC.